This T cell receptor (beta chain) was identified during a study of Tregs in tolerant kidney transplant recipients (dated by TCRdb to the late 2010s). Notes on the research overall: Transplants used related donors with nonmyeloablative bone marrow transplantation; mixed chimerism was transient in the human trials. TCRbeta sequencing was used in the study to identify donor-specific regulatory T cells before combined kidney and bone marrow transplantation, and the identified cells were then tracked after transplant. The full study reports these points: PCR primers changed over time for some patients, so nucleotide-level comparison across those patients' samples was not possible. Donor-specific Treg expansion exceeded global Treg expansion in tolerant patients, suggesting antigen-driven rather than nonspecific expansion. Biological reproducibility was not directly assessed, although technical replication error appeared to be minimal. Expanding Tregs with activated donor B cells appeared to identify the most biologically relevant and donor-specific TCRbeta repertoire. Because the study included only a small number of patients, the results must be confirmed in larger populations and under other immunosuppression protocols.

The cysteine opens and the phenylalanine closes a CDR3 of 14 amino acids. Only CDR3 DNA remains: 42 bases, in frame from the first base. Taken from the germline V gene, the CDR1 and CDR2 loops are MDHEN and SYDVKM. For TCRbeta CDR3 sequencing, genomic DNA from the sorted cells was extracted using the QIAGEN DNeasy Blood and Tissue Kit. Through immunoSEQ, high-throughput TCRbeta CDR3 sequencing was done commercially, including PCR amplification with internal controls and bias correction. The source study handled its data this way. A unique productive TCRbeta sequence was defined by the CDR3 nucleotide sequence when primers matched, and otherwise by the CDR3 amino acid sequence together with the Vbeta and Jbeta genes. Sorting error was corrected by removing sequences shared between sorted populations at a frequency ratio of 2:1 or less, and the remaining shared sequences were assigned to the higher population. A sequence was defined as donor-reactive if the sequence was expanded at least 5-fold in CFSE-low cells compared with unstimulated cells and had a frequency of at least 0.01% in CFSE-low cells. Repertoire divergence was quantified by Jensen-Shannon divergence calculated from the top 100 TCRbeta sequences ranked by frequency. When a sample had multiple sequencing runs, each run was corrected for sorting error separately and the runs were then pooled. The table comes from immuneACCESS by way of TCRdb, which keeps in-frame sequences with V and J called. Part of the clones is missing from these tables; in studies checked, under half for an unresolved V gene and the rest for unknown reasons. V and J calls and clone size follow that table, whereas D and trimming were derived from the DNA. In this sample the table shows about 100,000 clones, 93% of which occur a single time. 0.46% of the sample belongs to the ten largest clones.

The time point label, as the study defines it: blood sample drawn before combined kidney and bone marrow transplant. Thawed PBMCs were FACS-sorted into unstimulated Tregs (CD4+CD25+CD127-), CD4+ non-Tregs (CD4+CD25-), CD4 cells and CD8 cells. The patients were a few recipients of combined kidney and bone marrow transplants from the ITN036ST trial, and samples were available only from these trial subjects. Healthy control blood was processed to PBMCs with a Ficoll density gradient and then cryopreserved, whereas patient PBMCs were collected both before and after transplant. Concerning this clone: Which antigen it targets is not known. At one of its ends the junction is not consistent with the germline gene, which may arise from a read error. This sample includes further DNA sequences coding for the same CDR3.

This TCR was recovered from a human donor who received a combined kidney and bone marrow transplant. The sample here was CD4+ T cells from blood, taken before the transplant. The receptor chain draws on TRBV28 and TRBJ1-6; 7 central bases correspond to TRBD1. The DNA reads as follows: TGTGCCAGCAGCGAAACAGGGGTTAATTCCCCCCTCCACTTT. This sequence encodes CASSETGVNSPLHF. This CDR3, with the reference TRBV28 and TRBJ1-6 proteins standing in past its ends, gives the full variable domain DVKVTQSSRYLVKRTGEKVFLECVQDMDHENMFWYRQDPGLGLRLIYFSYDVKMKEKGDIPEGYSVSREKKERFSLILESASTNQTSMYLCASSETGVNSPLHFGNGTRLTVT.